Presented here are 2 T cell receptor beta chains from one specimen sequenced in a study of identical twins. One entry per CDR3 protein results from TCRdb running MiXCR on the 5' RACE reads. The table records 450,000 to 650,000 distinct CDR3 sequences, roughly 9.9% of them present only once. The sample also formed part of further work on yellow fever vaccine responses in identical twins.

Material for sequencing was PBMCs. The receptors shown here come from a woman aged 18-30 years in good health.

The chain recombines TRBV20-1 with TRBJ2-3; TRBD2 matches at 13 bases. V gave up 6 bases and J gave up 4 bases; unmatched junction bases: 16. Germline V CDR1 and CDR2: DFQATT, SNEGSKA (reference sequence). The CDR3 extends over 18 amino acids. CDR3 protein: CSASGLAGSGSLADTQYF. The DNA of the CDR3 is TGCAGTGCGTCGGGACTAGCGGGATCAGGTAGTTTGGCAGATACGCAGTATTTT.

The CDR3 sequence: CSANPAALQETQYF. The DNA of the CDR3 is TGCAGTGCTAACCCGGCGGCATTACAAGAGACCCAGTACTTC. The chain joins TRBV20-1 to TRBJ2-5; no definite D call. The V gene's germline CDR1 is DFQATT and CDR2 SNEGSKA (reference sequence). Trimming removed 4 bases from V and 2 bases from J, with 14 bases in between. CDR3 length: 14 amino acids.